This TCR beta chain is from a study of molecular identifiers for immune sequencing clone quantification. As for the study in general: Replicates involved a five-way split of RNA from roughly 18,000 or 92,000 naive CD8 cells, with sequencing of four. General study points: Clones exceeding 20 RNA copies carried over 99% of effector molecules but under 1% of naive-cell molecules.

This clonotype appeared many times. No antigen is known for it. Libraries used about 19,000 to 1,000,000 sorted naive CD8 T cells and 10%, 30% or 50% RNA input. Naive CD8 T cells underwent sorting with the CD8+CD4-CCR7+CD45RA+ definition. The CDR3 runs to 20 residues. V was clipped by 3 bases and J by 12 bases; unmatched bases: 20. CDR1 is SNHLY, CDR2 FYNNEI, per germline. Each CDR3 protein is one row after TCRdb ran MiXCR on the PCR reads. The sample yields over 600,000 distinct CDR3 sequences, less than 20% seen once. The sequence came from a human donor in good health. Some libraries in this study had Jurkat cell RNA spiked in. The sequencing sample was made of naive CD8+ T cells from blood, with Jurkat cell RNA spiked in. As for subset: FACS-sorted CD8+CD4-CCR7+CD45RA+ naive T cells. The V call is TRBV2, the J call TRBJ2-1; 16 nucleotides agree with TRBD2. The CDR3: CASSDIRGLAGGLPRWTQFF. The CDR3 coding sequence is TGTGCCAGCAGTGACATTAGGGGACTAGCGGGAGGGCTGCCTAGGTGGACGCAGTTCTTC.